What follows are 24 T cell receptor beta chains derived from one specimen sequenced in a study of T cell repertoires in cytomegalovirus infection. These receptors' targets are unknown. Using its own MiXCR run on the reads, TCRdb lists one record per CDR3 protein. The table shows 200,000 to 250,000 distinct CDR3 sequences, with about 38% occurring only once. Source: CD8+ T cells from cultured PBMCs, taken from culture after CMV antigen stimulation. The receptor set was obtained from a human donor in good health (CMV status not recorded). Some clones in this sample may be carry-over from other donors' samples.

This clonotype has just a few counts. The chain is built from TRBV2 and TRBJ2-2; weak D call: TRBD1 (5 bases). V was cut by 7 bases and J by 1 base, with 10 bases left in between. Germline V gives CDR1 SNHLY, CDR2 FYNNEI. The CDR3 loop spans 14 amino acids. DNA of the CDR3: TGTGCCAGCAAGGAGACAGAGAACACCGGGGAGCTGTTTTTT. Protein sequence: CASKETENTGELFF.

With respect to this clonotype: At one end, the junction sequence differs from germline, possibly due to a read error. The chain employs TRBV20-1 and TRBJ1-5; D is unresolved. Germline CDR1 and CDR2: DFQATT and SNEGSKA (reference sequence). The CDR3 sequence is 12 residues long. The CDR3 reads CSARDSDQPQHF. The DNA for the CDR3 is TGCAGTGCTAGAGATAGCGATCAGCCCCAGCATTTT.

There are many counts of this clonotype. This rearrangement joins TRBV12-3 or TRBV12-4 to TRBJ2-1, with TRBD2 matching over 9 bases. The trim removed 3 bases at V and 2 bases at J, leaving 5 bases unmatched. The CDR3 totals 16 residues. DNA of the CDR3: TGTGCCAGCAGTTTTTGGCGGGAGGGCCCCTACAATGAGCAGTTCTTC. It is translated as CASSFWREGPYNEQFF.

The chain joins TRBV5-1 to TRBJ1-2; D is perhaps TRBD1 (5 bases). CDR3 length equals 12 residues. The germline CDR1 and CDR2 sequences are SGHRS and YFSETQ. The ends were cut back, 7 bases at V and 4 bases at J, with 11 bases in the middle. CDR3 sequence: CASYGGSYGYTF. The CDR3, as DNA: TGCGCCAGCTACGGGGGTAGCTATGGCTACACCTTC.

The V call is TRBV20-1, the J call TRBJ2-3; 10 bases map to TRBD2. The CDR3 consists of 16 residues. Germline-derived CDR1 and CDR2 are DFQATT and SNEGSKA (reference sequence). Trimming took 0 bases from V and 2 from J; bases not matched to a gene: 5. The CDR3 DNA reads as TGCAGTGCTAGAGAGAATAGCGGGGGGTTCACAGATACGCAGTATTTT. It yields the protein CSARENSGGFTDTQYF.

The chain's CDR3 is CASSFTGPGPYNEQFF. CDR3 bases: TGTGCCAGCAGCTTCACCGGGCCCGGGCCCTACAATGAGCAGTTCTTC. The V and J genes are TRBV7-3 and TRBJ2-1; D call uncertain. Germline CDR1 reads SGHTA; CDR2 reads FQGTGA. The CDR3 length is 16 residues. The V gene lost 3 bases and the J gene lost 2 bases, with 14 bases spanning the gap.

The rearrangement joins TRBV2 to TRBJ2-1, with TRBD2 matching 9 bases. The germline V gene encodes CDR1 SNHLY and CDR2 FYNNEI. J lost 5 bases, V lost 7 bases, and 3 bases had no gene match. CDR3 length: 13 amino acids. The CDR3 DNA reads TGTGCCAGCAAGACTAGCGGCCACAATGAGCAGTTCTTC. Its protein is CASKTSGHNEQFF.

In this sample, this clonotype turned up a few times. The rearrangement links TRBV7-8 to TRBJ2-7; TRBD1 matches 9 bases. The CDR3 has 15 residues. V lost 5 bases and J lost 3; bases outside the gene matches: 8. Germline V lookup: CDR1 SGHVS, CDR2 FQNEAQ. Here the CDR3 reads CASSVNRGLNYEQYF. DNA of the CDR3: TGTGCCAGCAGCGTAAACAGGGGGCTGAACTACGAGCAGTACTTC.

There are a few counts of this clonotype. The chain links TRBV4-1 to TRBJ1-1; TRBD1 is a possible D gene (6 bases). The CDR3 consists of 16 residues. Germline V gives CDR1 MGHRA, CDR2 YSYEKL. Between the trimmed V and J ends, which lost 4 bases and 1 base, there was a span of 16 bases. The DNA for the CDR3 is TGCGCCAGCAGCCCAGCGACAGGAGAATCGAACACTGAAGCTTTCTTT. Its protein is CASSPATGESNTEAFF.

In this sample, this clonotype turned up many times. The V gene is TRBV7-6, the J gene TRBJ2-3, with D perhaps matching TRBD1 (6 bases). Germline assignment: CDR1 SGHVS and CDR2 FNYEAQ. Trimming stripped 2 bases from V and 0 bases from J, with 30 bases between. The CDR3 extends over 22 amino acids. CDR3 DNA sequence: TGTGCCAGCAGCTTATTTTCTCGGCGTTCGCGTTCCGGGACACTCAGCACAGATACGCAGTATTTT. Translated: CASSLFSRRSRSGTLSTDTQYF.

The CDR3 nucleotides are TGTGCCAGCAGCCTGGGGACAGGCAATCAGCCCCAGCATTTT. Translating it yields CASSLGTGNQPQHF. The J gene is TRBJ1-5, the V gene TRBV28, with 7 bases fitting TRBD1. The CDR3 is 14 amino acids. Germline V gene sequence: CDR1 MDHEN, CDR2 SYDVKM. J was trimmed by 2 bases and V by 6 bases; bases with no gene match: 4.

This clonotype was counted only a few times. This rearrangement joins TRBV7-6 to TRBJ2-7; tentative D call: TRBD1 (6 bases). V was clipped by 5 bases and J by 0 bases, with 20 bases between them. Germline V lookup: CDR1 SGHVS, CDR2 FNYEAQ. The CDR3 sequence is 17 residues long. The CDR3 DNA reads TGTGCCAGCAGCCTTGACACCGGGACACCTAGCTCCTACGAGCAGTACTTC. Protein sequence: CASSLDTGTPSSYEQYF.

This chain connects TRBV6-6 to TRBJ2-7; the D gene is possibly TRBD1 (6 bases). V was pared by 5 bases and J by 3 bases, with 14 bases between. This CDR3 region has 14 residues. The V gene's germline CDR1 is MNHNY and CDR2 SVGAGI (reference sequence). The CDR3 region has the DNA TGTGCCAGCAGTCTCCTCCGGGACAACTACGAGCAGTACTTC. The encoded protein is CASSLLRDNYEQYF.

This clonotype was seen ten or more times. CDR3 amino acids: CASSLGSGLAKNIQYF. DNA for the CDR3: TGTGCCAGCAGCTTAGGTAGCGGCCTAGCCAAAAACATTCAGTACTTC. This chain uses TRBV7-9 with TRBJ2-4; weak D call: TRBD2 (6 bases). Trimming removed 1 base at V and 0 bases at J, with 10 bases between. This CDR3 contains 16 residues. Per germline, CDR1 SEHNR and CDR2 FQNEAQ (reference sequence).

This clonotype turned up a few times. V usage is TRBV12-5 and J usage is TRBJ2-5; D remains unclear. The germline gives CDR1 LGHNT, CDR2 FRNRAP. This CDR3 spans 14 amino acids. The V end lost 2 bases, the J end lost 4 bases, and 11 bases lay between the germline ends. Here the CDR3 reads CASGLYLSRETQYF. The DNA for the CDR3 is TGTGCTAGTGGTTTGTATCTCTCCCGAGAGACCCAGTACTTC.

The table lists this clonotype with a few counts. This rearrangement joins TRBV5-6 to TRBJ2-1; TRBD1 matches 8 bases. After removal of 2 bases from V and 5 bases from J, the junction contained 6 bases not matched to a gene. From germline, CDR1 is SGHDT and CDR2 YYEEEE. The CDR3 contains 15 residues. The CDR3, as DNA: TGTGCCAGCAGCTTTCCCCAGGGGGCCCACAATGAGCAGTTCTTC. It encodes CASSFPQGAHNEQFF. The full variable domain, with the rest looked up from reference TRBV5-6 and TRBJ2-1, is DAGVTQSPTHLIKTRGQQVTLRCSPKSGHDTVSWYQQALGQGPQFIFQYYEEEERQRGNFPDRFSGHQFPNYSSELNVNALLLGDSALYLCASSFPQGAHNEQFFGPGTRLTVL.

The chain couples TRBV6-2 or TRBV6-3 to TRBJ1-4; the D is unclear. The V gene lost 4 bases and the J gene lost 3 bases, with 18 bases spanning the gap. CDR1 MNHEY and CDR2 SVGEGT come from the germline V gene. The CDR3 is made up of 17 amino acids. The CDR3 is CASSFGRRAPANEKLFF. CDR3 in DNA: TGTGCCAGCAGTTTCGGTCGGAGGGCCCCAGCTAATGAAAAACTGTTTTTT.

This clonotype was detected only once. In nucleotides, the CDR3 is TGTGCCAGCAGTTTTCCTAGCGTCTACAATGAGCAGTTCTTC. It is translated as CASSFPSVYNEQFF. The chain links TRBV28 to TRBJ2-1; D may be TRBD2 (6 bases). Germline V CDR1 and CDR2: MDHEN, SYDVKM. Trimming stripped 3 bases from V and 3 bases from J, with 9 bases between. The CDR3 contains 14 residues.

The table lists this clonotype with many counts. The chain joins TRBV7-6 to TRBJ1-4, with D possibly TRBD1 on 6 matching bases. The germline V and J ends were trimmed by 3 bases and 4 bases, with 18 bases remaining between them. The CDR3 sequence is 17 residues long. Germline CDR1 and CDR2: SGHVS and FNYEAQ. This CDR3 is CASSLPPRQALNEKLFF. CDR3 bases: TGTGCCAGCAGCTTGCCCCCCCGACAGGCGCTTAATGAAAAACTGTTTTTT.

This sequence joins TRBV11-2 and TRBJ2-1; 10 bases map to TRBD2. Trimming at V came to 0 bases and at J to 7 bases, leaving 3 bases not matched to a gene. Germline values: CDR1 SGHAT, CDR2 FQNNGV. The CDR3 has 15 residues. The CDR3 reads CASSLDLAGVNEQFF. CDR3 DNA sequence: TGTGCCAGCAGCTTAGACCTAGCGGGAGTAAATGAGCAGTTCTTC. Based on the CDR3 plus reference TRBV11-2 and TRBJ2-1, the full variable domain is EAGVAQSPRYKIIEKRQSVAFWCNPISGHATLYWYQQILGQGPKLLIQFQNNGVVDDSQLPKDRFSAERLKGVDSTLKIQPAKLEDSAVYLCASSLDLAGVNEQFFGPGTRLTVL.

V gene TRBV5-1 combines with J gene TRBJ2-2; unclear D gene. V lost 1 base and J lost 7, with 14 bases in between. This CDR3 has 15 amino acids. CDR1 SGHRS and CDR2 YFSETQ come from the germline V gene. The CDR3 bases are TGCGCCAGCAGCTTGCAGACCCTCCCGGGCGGGGAGCTGTTTTTT. Protein product: CASSLQTLPGGELFF.

This clonotype was counted a few times. This rearrangement joins TRBV11-3 to TRBJ2-5; tentatively, D is TRBD1 (5 bases). V dropped 3 bases and J dropped 2 bases, with 13 bases sitting between them. CDR1 is SGHNT, CDR2 YENEEA, per germline. This CDR3 spans 15 amino acids. This chain's CDR3 is CASSFTRTPQETQYF. The CDR3 DNA is TGTGCCAGCAGCTTCACCCGGACACCTCAAGAGACCCAGTACTTC.

The chain joins TRBV20-1 to TRBJ2-7; possible D gene TRBD1, 6 bases. The CDR3 is 14 amino acids. Trimming shortened V by 5 bases and J by 3 bases, and 17 bases separated the two germline ends. Germline lookup yields CDR1 DFQATT and CDR2 SNEGSKA (reference sequence). This chain's CDR3 is CSAALLGANYEQYF. The CDR3 DNA reads TGCAGTGCTGCCTTGCTGGGGGCAAACTACGAGCAGTACTTC.

The rearrangement joins TRBV29-1 to TRBJ2-2; tentative D call: TRBD1 (6 bases). Germline loops: CDR1 SQVTM, CDR2 ANQGSEA. V was pared by 0 bases and J by 4 bases, with 12 bases between. This CDR3 has 15 amino acids. In nucleotides, the CDR3 is TGCAGCGTTGAAGATGGGGGCTCCGGCACCGGGGAGCTGTTTTTT. Translated: CSVEDGGSGTGELFF.